This TCR beta chain originates from a study of T cell responses to AZD1222 COVID-19 vaccine. Between the trimmed V and J ends, which lost 2 bases and 0 bases, there was a span of 8 bases. Germline CDR1 is MRHNA and CDR2 is SNTAGT. This CDR3 spans 15 amino acids. The data were produced by immunoSEQ multiplex PCR, yet TCRdb's version contains in-frame clones alone and is incomplete. The sample contains 150,000 to 160,000 clones, around nine tenths of which appear only once. The sample here was peripheral blood, taken on day 0 of AZD1222 vaccination. The receptor was derived from an adult in good health. The chain is built from TRBV6-4 and TRBJ2-1; D remains ambiguous. The CDR3 nucleotides are TGTGCCAGCAGTGACGGACGGACCTCCTACAATGAGCAGTTCTTC. Amino acid sequence: CASSDGRTSYNEQFF.